What follows are 18 T cell receptor beta chains derived from one specimen sequenced in a study of beta chain features in type 1 diabetes. What was sequenced were expressed TCRB transcripts, since all of the isolated RNA had been reverse transcribed. Method: immunoSEQ multiplex PCR; TCRdb's copy keeps in-frame clones and lacks some. The table lists under 400,000 clones, 12% to 15% of them singletons, with approximately 7% in the top ten. The sequencing input was central memory CD4+ T cells from blood. The receptors derive from a young man in good health.

V gene TRBV12-5 combines with J gene TRBJ1-1; 7 bases match TRBD1. Germline V gene sequence: CDR1 LGHNT, CDR2 FRNRAP. V shed 1 base, J shed 5 bases, and the junction held 10 bases outside the gene matches. The CDR3 totals 16 residues. The CDR3 sequence: CASGLDRGNRRTEAFF. CDR3 nucleotides: TGTGCTAGTGGTTTGGACAGGGGTAACCGACGGACTGAAGCTTTCTTT.

This chain links TRBV11-2 with TRBJ2-2, with D perhaps TRBD1 (5 bases). CDR1 and CDR2 (germline): SGHAT, FQNNGV. The V end lost 2 bases, the J end lost 9 bases, and 22 bases lay between the germline ends. The CDR3 contains 17 residues. In DNA, the CDR3 is TGTGCCAGCAGCTTACAGGGCCTACCGAGTAGGCACCGGGAGCTGTTTTTT. Its protein product is CASSLQGLPSRHRELFF.

This sequence joins TRBV6-1 and TRBJ2-1; 10 nucleotides align to TRBD2. The V segment lost 7 bases and the J segment 9 bases; nucleotides outside the gene matches: 6. The CDR3 has 13 amino acids. Germline CDR1 and CDR2: MNHNS and SASEGT. CDR3 DNA sequence: TGTGCCAGCAATCAGCGGGAGGGCATTGAGCAGTTCTTC. Its translation is CASNQREGIEQFF.

The rearrangement joins TRBV5-4 to TRBJ2-7, with D perhaps TRBD2 (6 bases). Germline values: CDR1 SGHNT, CDR2 YYREEE (reference sequence). Trimming pared 3 bases from V and 0 bases from J, leaving 13 bases between. CDR3 size: 15 residues. CDR3 amino acids: CASSSTSLSSYEQYF. The CDR3 nucleotides are TGTGCCAGCAGCTCTACTAGCTTGTCCTCCTACGAGCAGTACTTC. The variable domain in full, completed from reference TRBV5-4 and TRBJ2-7, reads ETGVTQSPTHLIKTRGQQVTLRCSSQSGHNTVSWYQQALGQGPQFIFQYYREEENGRGNFPPRFSGLQFPNYSSELNVNALELDDSALYLCASSSTSLSSYEQYFGPGTRLTVT.

This clone was detected only a few times. The chain employs TRBV10-3 and TRBJ1-2, with 9 bases identical to TRBD1. V shed 2 bases and J 7 bases; nucleotides not matched to a gene: 5. Germline CDR1 is ENHRY and CDR2 is SYGVKD. This CDR3 comprises 14 residues. CDR3 in amino acids: CAISENRQGGGYTF. CDR3 in DNA: TGTGCCATCAGTGAGAATCGACAGGGGGGTGGCTACACCTTC.

Only a few counts were recorded for this clone. The V and J genes are TRBV7-9 and TRBJ2-1; 8 positions match TRBD2. The CDR3 covers 15 residues. The V gene end was trimmed by 6 bases and the J gene end by 7 bases; junction bases not matched to a gene: 11. Germline CDR1 SEHNR, CDR2 FQNEAQ (reference sequence). The CDR3 reads CASSVREAKLNEQFF. CDR3 sequence (DNA): TGTGCCAGCAGTGTGCGGGAGGCGAAGCTTAATGAGCAGTTCTTC. Full variable domain (missing parts from reference TRBV7-9 and TRBJ2-1): DTGVSQNPRHKITKRGQNVTFRCDPISEHNRLYWYRQTLGQGPEFLTYFQNEAQLEKSRLLSDRFSAERPKGSFSTLEIQRTEQGDSAMYLCASSVREAKLNEQFFGPGTRLTVL.

This clone was picked up a small number of times. This chain uses TRBV2 with TRBJ2-3; D uncertain. The length of the CDR3 is 10 residues. Per the germline V gene, CDR1 is SNHLY and CDR2 is FYNNEI. Trimming cost V 5 bases and J 5 bases, with 2 bases left between them. For the CDR3, the DNA is TGTGCCAGCAGTATAGATACGCAGTATTTT. Translation gives CASSIDTQYF.

The sample holds a few counts of this clone. CDR3 bases: TGTGCCAGCGGAGGGGGTAACAGCTACACCTTC. Encoded protein: CASGGGNSYTF. The chain has TRBV2 and TRBJ1-2; a possible D gene is TRBD1 (6 bases). The ends were cut back, 8 bases at V and 9 bases at J, with 13 bases in the middle. This CDR3 spans 11 amino acids. Germline values: CDR1 SNHLY, CDR2 FYNNEI.

To note about this clone: The sample has other DNA sequences that encode this CDR3 too. The rearrangement joins TRBV6-6 to TRBJ1-1; D gene ambiguous. The V end was cut by 6 bases, the J end by 1 base, with 6 bases between. The germline gives CDR1 MNHNY, CDR2 SVGAGI (reference sequence). This CDR3 is built from 12 residues. The CDR3 DNA follows: TGTGCCAGCAGCGGCCGGAACACTGAAGCTTTCTTT. Protein: CASSGRNTEAFF.

This clone was seen more than once but under ten times. V gene TRBV27 combines with J gene TRBJ2-3; D gene unclear. V was pared by 2 bases and J by 2 bases, with 11 bases between. The CDR3 runs 15 residues. Germline CDR1 is MNHEY and CDR2 is SMNVEV (reference sequence). CDR3 protein: CASSLAALDTDTQYF. The CDR3 coding sequence is TGTGCCAGCAGTTTAGCGGCCCTAGACACAGATACGCAGTATTTT.

On this clone: A single base separates this from a much larger clone, so it may be a read error. Other DNA sequences within the sample encode an identical CDR3. CDR3 loop: CASSLDTDTQYF. The CDR3 DNA is TGTGCCAGCAGCTTGGACACAGATACGCAGTATTTT. V is TRBV7-2 and J is TRBJ2-3; D remains unclear. CDR1 SGHTA and CDR2 FQGNSA come from the germline V gene. CDR3 size: 12 residues. Trimming left V 3 bases short and J 2 bases short, with 3 bases between.

The chain carries TRBV6-6 and TRBJ2-1, with D perhaps matching TRBD2 (7 bases). Trimming left V 6 bases short and J 4 bases short, with 19 bases between. The length of the CDR3 is 16 residues. The germline V gene encodes CDR1 MNHNY and CDR2 SVGAGI (reference sequence). CDR3 in amino acids: CASRQNLGGRYNEQFF. The CDR3 DNA follows: TGTGCCAGCAGGCAGAATTTGGGGGGGCGGTACAATGAGCAGTTCTTC.

The V gene is TRBV4-3, the J gene TRBJ2-3, with 11 bases fitting TRBD2. The germline V gene has CDR1 LGHNA and CDR2 YSLEER. The CDR3 length is 18 residues. V gave up 0 bases and J gave up 3 bases; unmatched junction bases: 8. The CDR3 nucleotides are TGCGCCAGCAGCCAAGATGCTGGCCTAGCGGGGGGTACAGATACGCAGTATTTT. Protein product: CASSQDAGLAGGTDTQYF.

The chain couples TRBV6-5 to TRBJ1-1; TRBD1 matches 9 bases. The CDR3 is 14 residues long. Germline V lookup: CDR1 MNHEY, CDR2 SVGAGI. V trimming: 2 bases; J trimming: 5 bases; junction bases outside the gene matches: 3. The CDR3 DNA sequence: TGTGCCAGCAGTTACGGGGACAGGGCAACTGAAGCTTTCTTT. The encoded protein is CASSYGDRATEAFF.

About this clone itself: The germline gene is not matched at one end of the junction; a read error may be the cause. The genes are TRBV7-2 and TRBJ2-2; D gene ambiguous. Germline CDR1 and CDR2: SGHTA and FQGNSA. This CDR3 contains 15 residues. For the CDR3, the DNA is TGTGCCAACAGCTTAGATTCGTCGGTGTCCGGGGAGCTGTTTTTT. Translating gives CANSLDSSVSGELFF.

This clone has only a few counts. This chain connects TRBV5-4 to TRBJ2-7; TRBD2 matches 9 bases. The CDR3 is 14 amino acids. CDR1 and CDR2 from the germline V gene are SGHNT and YYREEE (reference sequence). V lost 4 bases, J lost 1 base, and 3 bases stayed unmatched. This CDR3 reads CASSRSGGSYEQYF. In DNA, the CDR3 is TGTGCCAGCAGCAGAAGCGGGGGGTCCTACGAGCAGTACTTC.

A few counts support this clone. The V call is TRBV13, the J call TRBJ2-1; 13 positions match TRBD2. The trim removed 5 bases at V and 7 bases at J, leaving 17 bases unmatched. This CDR3 spans 19 amino acids. Germline values: CDR1 PRHDT, CDR2 FYEKMQ (reference sequence). CDR3 nucleotide sequence: TGTGCCAGCAGCCTATCGCCGGGCTTACTAGCGGGAGGGCTGAATGAGCAGTTCTTC. Residues: CASSLSPGLLAGGLNEQFF. Using reference TRBV13 and TRBJ2-1 for the parts outside the CDR3, the full variable domain is AAGVIQSPRHLIKEKRETATLKCYPIPRHDTVYWYQQGPGQDPQFLISFYEKMQSDKGSIPDRFSAQQFSDYHSELNMSSLELGDSALYFCASSLSPGLLAGGLNEQFFGPGTRLTVL.

The table lists this clone with a few counts. This sequence joins TRBV13 and TRBJ2-7; a weak D match, TRBD2 (6 bases). The germline gives CDR1 PRHDT, CDR2 FYEKMQ (reference sequence). The V end lost 0 bases, the J end lost 0 bases, and 9 bases lay between the germline ends. The CDR3 consists of 15 residues. In DNA, the CDR3 is TGTGCCAGCAGCTTAGGTTCCGGGAGCTCCTACGAGCAGTACGTC. It encodes CASSLGSGSSYEQYV.